This T cell receptor beta chain derives from a study of identical twins. Each CDR3 protein gets one entry after TCRdb re-called the 5' RACE reads with MiXCR. The table shows approximately 220,000 distinct CDR3 sequences, with approximately 7.8% occurring only once. General observations from the study: Twins showed weaker excess sharing in their beta out-of-frame sequences. Cord blood beta clonotypes that were abundant carried fewer insertions, and memory repertoires showed no such trend.

This CDR3 spans 15 amino acids. Losses at the gene ends were 6 bases for V and 5 bases for J; bases not matched to a gene: 12. The germline gives CDR1 LNHNV, CDR2 YYDKDF (reference sequence). The donors were all healthy and Caucasian. Note on this clonotype: Its antigen is currently unknown.

This sample also belongs to another study, concerning yellow fever vaccine responses in identical twins.

The chain recombines TRBV15 with TRBJ2-5; 7 bases agree with TRBD2. Sequencing used CD8+ T cells sorted from blood. The source is a woman under 30 in good health. The CDR3 DNA is TGTGCCACCAGTCGAGCGGCGGGAGAGGTGGAGACCCAGTACTTC. Its protein is CATSRAAGEVETQYF.